Detailed here is one T cell receptor (beta chain). As yet, its antigen is unknown. The data originate from a study of cytomegalovirus exposure and HLA in healthy donors. The study's findings and limits: Rates of TCR association differed by HLA locus in a later analysis, with DRB1 highest and HLA-C lowest. Diagnosis of cytomegalovirus status made by the classifier reportedly showed high specificity and sensitivity. Per published accounts, TCR beta sequences correctly predicted the HLA-A and HLA-B alleles of most subjects.

The PCR employed 60 Vbeta primers together with 13 Jbeta primers. Data came from immunoSEQ multiplex PCR; TCRdb stores just in-frame clones and leaves some out. The sample carries roughly 200,000 clones, 75% to 85% recorded once. The source of this sequence is a girl under 18 in good health and CMV-seropositive. Sequences were obtained from PBMCs.

CDR3: CASSPESYEQYF. CDR3 bases: TGTGCCAGCAGTCCTGAGTCCTACGAGCAGTACTTC. The chain has TRBV11-3 and TRBJ2-7, with D unresolved. This CDR3 is 12 amino acids long. The ends were cut back, 6 bases at V and 1 base at J, with 7 bases in the middle. Germline CDR1 reads SGHNT; CDR2 reads YENEEA.